Sequencing of this T cell receptor (beta chain) was carried out in a study of shared clonotypes between healthy human individuals (dated by TCRdb to the early 2020s). At the level of the whole study: Two women and a few men aged 18 to 49 years were included in the cohort. Per donor, three plates each were used for CD4 naive and CD4 memory, two for CD8 naive, and one for CD8 memory. Blood TCR repertoires of five healthy adults were deeply sequenced to estimate repertoire size and the extent of clonotype sharing between individuals. Libraries were prepared and TCR repertoires were sequenced by different laboratories using diverse techniques, in order to increase sequencing depth and limit assay-specific biases. Leukapheresis yielded between about 0.94 and 8.9 billion PBMCs per donor. Study-level results and caveats: The small number of donors limited the genetic and exposure-history diversity represented. Incomplete sequencing was indicated by rarefaction of sorted-subset datasets, despite the large sequencing depth. When several donors were compared, the shared fraction of clonotypes was about 5.5% for naive CD4, roughly 3.4% for naive CD8, 2.3% for memory CD4, and 0.35% to 0.5% for memory CD8. Pairwise subsampling led to the expectation that sequencing depth would affect the degree of clonotype sharing among donors. Naive subsets generally had larger estimated clonotype richness than memory subsets. Sampling was limited to blood, and TCR repertoires in tissue likely differ from TCR repertoires in blood. Higher generation probabilities were observed for clonotypes shared by all four sorted-subset donors than for non-shared clonotypes.

Comment on this clone: Its antigen is currently not known. One base away there is no much larger clone; base qualities are not given.

V and J lose 2 bases and 6 bases, and a span of 8 bases separates them. CDR1 GTSNPN and CDR2 SVGIG are derived from the germline V gene (reference sequence). From its cysteine to its phenylalanine, the CDR3 spans 11 amino acids. The entry retains the CDR3 DNA only, 33 bases that are in frame from base 1. Donors were healthy HIV-negative adults with no recently reported acute infections or vaccinations. Only Caucasian adults living in Nashville, Tennessee, USA were represented among the donors. CD4+ T cells were enriched through magnetic negative selection, after which naive cells were positively selected on CD45RA and the remaining negative fraction served as the memory subset. After blood collection by leukapheresis, PBMCs were isolated using Ficoll-Histopaque density gradient centrifugation and then cryopreserved in the vapor phase of liquid nitrogen. Analytical flow cytometry was used to check the purity and quantity of each magnetically sorted T cell population. Each sorted fraction had its genomic DNA isolated and then quantified by UV absorbance on a Nanodrop 2000c.

TCR CDR3 regions were amplified from genomic DNA by multiplex PCR using the deep immunoSEQ assay. Genomic DNA extracted from each cell subset was distributed evenly over all wells of several immunoSEQ 96-well plates, and each plate served as one replicate. Each replicate PCR for sorted subsets received roughly 200 ng genomic DNA, equal to some 32,000 T cell genomes. The purified libraries were quantified using a Qubit 3.0 fluorometer, sized with a Bioanalyzer 2100, and then quantified again using the KAPA Library Quantification kit. Each immunoSEQ 96-well plate was sequenced on its own single-read 150-cycle Illumina NextSeq 550 flow cell. From the authors' description of their analysis: Because the immunoSEQ output included only junctional sequences and no quality scores, the filtering could not be the same as the filtering used for full-length reads. To assign V/J genes and CDR3, sequences were annotated against IMGT germline references using PyIR, a Python wrapper for IgBLAST v1.9. Reads with weak V/J assignments (E-value above 1e-6), missing CDR3, stop codons, out-of-frame junctions, or ambiguous translated residues were removed. V3J clonotypes were defined as sequences sharing the same inferred V gene, J gene, and CDR3 amino acid sequence. To compute the percentage overlap between repertoires, the number of shared unique clonotypes was divided by the size of the smaller repertoire. Richness of each repertoire was evaluated using RTK rarefaction, the Chao1 estimator, and Recon v2.1 estimates of unobserved clonotypes. Generation probabilities were computed with OLGA for all TCRbeta clonotypes obtained by the gDNA method from several donors. TCRdb retrieved this table from immuneACCESS and kept in-frame rearrangements only. Not all clones are present; in checked studies, unresolved V genes account for under half, and no reason is known for the remainder. The DNA was the basis for D and trimming; V, J and clone size are from that table. This sample holds roughly 2,500,000 clones; 80% to 95% were observed only once. The top ten hold roughly 0.39% of the sample.

The sequence links TRBV30 to TRBJ2-7; a weak D assignment points to TRBD1 (5 bases agree). The sequenced material came from naive CD4+ T cells from PBMCs. The cell subset or site label, as the study defines it: CD45RA+ positively selected. This sequence originates from a man between 18 and 35 years old in good health. Some clones in this sample may be carry-over from other donors' samples. The encoded CDR3 is CAWSQGGEQYF. In nucleotide form, the sequence is TGTGCCTGGAGTCAGGGTGGCGAGCAGTACTTC.